The 28 T cell receptor beta chains in this list originate from one sample, sequenced in a study of neurological immune-mediated disorders (dated by TCRdb to between 2018 and 2021). In the paper's terms, the time point label means: longitudinal time-point 3. The library was built by means of 5' RACE. TCRdb lists the instrument as Illumina HiSeq 2500. TCRdb's own reprocessing of the public reads used fastp at Q25 and MiXCR and kept productive beta chains. When rows share a CDR3 protein, they turn into one entry using the most common DNA and genes. The table for this sample lists 93,000 or so distinct CDR3 sequences; 11% of them were counted only once. The top ten clones comprise around 3.1% of the sample. The sequenced material came from PBMCs. The receptors were sampled from a female donor with HTLV-1-associated myelopathy (HAM/TSP).

This clonotype was found many times. The chain carries TRBV10-3 and TRBJ1-1; D gene ambiguous. The V gene's germline CDR1 is ENHRY and CDR2 SYGVKD. V was trimmed by 4 bases and J by 6 bases, leaving 9 bases between them. The CDR3 sequence is 12 residues long. The DNA for the CDR3 is TGTGCCATCAGTGCCACGGGATCTGAAGCTTTCTTT. Translating it yields CAISATGSEAFF.

CDR3 loop: CAISGGRGDAGELFF. The CDR3 DNA sequence: TGTGCCATCAGTGGAGGCCGGGGTGACGCCGGGGAGCTGTTTTTT. This chain joins TRBV10-3 and TRBJ2-2, with D maybe TRBD2 (5 bases). Germline V gene lookup returns CDR1 ENHRY and CDR2 SYGVKD. Trimming took 4 bases from V and 6 from J, leaving 15 bases between them. The CDR3 runs 15 residues.

This clonotype was observed at least ten times. The V gene is TRBV5-8, the J gene TRBJ1-5; D gene unclear. There are 16 residues in the CDR3. V lost 0 bases, J lost 0 bases, and 10 bases lay in between. Germline CDR1 reads SGHTS; CDR2 reads YDEGEE. The CDR3 bases are TGTGCCAGCAGCTTGGAGGGAACGGATAGCAATCAGCCCCAGCATTTT. Its protein is CASSLEGTDSNQPQHF.

About this clonotype: This sequence may be a read error, since a much larger clone differs from it by one base. The chain uses TRBV6-6 and TRBJ2-2; tentative D call: TRBD2 (5 bases). Germline-derived CDR1 and CDR2 are MNHNY and SVGAGI (reference sequence). This CDR3 is built from 14 residues. The chain's CDR3 is CGVRVLANTGELFF. DNA of the CDR3: TGCGGGGTTAGGGTGCTAGCGAACACCGGGGAGCTGTTTTTT.

Details on this clonotype: A read error may explain this, as a much larger clone is one base away. The V call is TRBV3-1, the J call TRBJ2-7, with D possibly matching TRBD2 (5 bases). V shed 9 bases and J shed 1 base, with 7 bases lying between them. The CDR3 has 11 residues. Germline values: CDR1 LGHDT, CDR2 YNNKEL (reference sequence). The CDR3 DNA is TGTGCCAGAAGCGGATCCTACGAGCAGTACTTC. Amino acids: CARSGSYEQYF.

The table lists this clonotype with many counts. This chain links TRBV10-3 with TRBJ2-2, with 9 bases lining up with TRBD2. From germline, CDR1 is ENHRY and CDR2 SYGVKD. The J segment lost 2 bases and the V segment lost 5 bases, leaving 6 bases of the junction unmatched. This CDR3 spans 16 amino acids. CDR3 bases: TGTGCCATCAGTCGGGAGGGACTAGCTAACACCGGGGAGCTGTTTTTT. This translates into CAISREGLANTGELFF.

This clonotype was seen ten or more times. The chain recombines TRBV7-7 with TRBJ2-3; 8 bases are shared with TRBD2. V lost 1 base to trimming and J lost 4 bases; unmatched junction nucleotides: 4. Looked up from germline, CDR1 is SSHAT and CDR2 is FNYEAQ (reference sequence). The CDR3 is 15 residues long. The CDR3 protein is CASSLGAGGADTQYF. The CDR3, as DNA: TGTGCCAGCAGCTTAGGAGCCGGGGGGGCAGATACGCAGTATTTT.

This clonotype was recorded many times. The rearrangement joins TRBV5-1 to TRBJ1-2, with D unresolved. Trimming removed 0 bases from V and 4 bases from J, with 13 bases in between. The CDR3 sequence is 15 residues long. Germline CDR1 and CDR2: SGHRS and YFSETQ. The CDR3 is CASSLAAEQSYGYTF. As DNA, the CDR3 is TGCGCCAGCAGCTTGGCGGCAGAGCAATCCTATGGCTACACCTTC.

This clonotype has a count of ten or more. The chain carries TRBV20-1 and TRBJ2-7; no clear D. Germline CDR1 DFQATT, CDR2 SNEGSKA (reference sequence). The CDR3 loop spans 12 amino acids. V gave up 5 bases and J gave up 6 bases, with 14 bases separating them. CDR3 DNA sequence: TGCAGTGCTTTTTCGGTCAGTTCCGAGCAGTACTTC. It translates to CSAFSVSSEQYF.

At least ten counts were recorded for this clonotype. This chain joins TRBV5-6 and TRBJ2-7; tentatively, D is TRBD2 (5 bases). There are 16 residues in the CDR3. V gave up 3 bases and J gave up 0 bases, with 16 bases separating them. Germline CDR1 SGHDT, CDR2 YYEEEE. CDR3 coding DNA: TGTGCCAGCAGCTCACTCGGGGATTTGAGCTCCTACGAGCAGTACTTC. Protein: CASSSLGDLSSYEQYF.

Ten or more counts support this clonotype. The J gene is TRBJ2-7, the V gene TRBV25-1; D is tentatively TRBD1 or TRBD2 (5 bases each). The CDR3 runs 13 residues. Germline lookup yields CDR1 MGHDK and CDR2 SYGVNS. Trimming left V 7 bases short and J 6 bases short, with 16 bases between. The CDR3 sequence: CASTRGWASEQYF. The CDR3 region has the DNA TGTGCCAGCACGAGGGGATGGGCTAGCGAGCAGTACTTC.

This clonotype was recorded at least ten times. V is TRBV5-1 and J is TRBJ2-1, with 9 bases that match TRBD2. The CDR3 is made up of 16 amino acids. Looked up from germline, CDR1 is SGHRS and CDR2 is YFSETQ. V shed 2 bases and J 4 bases; nucleotides not matched to a gene: 7. The CDR3 spells CASSFGLAGTYNEQFF. CDR3 bases: TGCGCCAGCAGCTTCGGTCTAGCGGGGACGTACAATGAGCAGTTCTTC.

At least ten counts were recorded for this clonotype. CDR3 nucleotides: TGTGCCAGCAGATTTTTGGCAAGCGGGGGGTGGGATGAGCAGTTCTTC. This codes for CASRFLASGGWDEQFF. The gene calls are TRBV28 and TRBJ2-1; 9 bases are a match to TRBD2. Per germline, CDR1 MDHEN and CDR2 SYDVKM. With 6 bases clipped from V and 8 bases from J, the junction kept 14 bases outside the gene matches. The CDR3 sequence is 16 residues long. The complete variable domain, with remaining parts taken from reference TRBV28 and TRBJ2-1, reads DVKVTQSSRYLVKRTGEKVFLECVQDMDHENMFWYRQDPGLGLRLIYFSYDVKMKEKGDIPEGYSVSREKKERFSLILESASTNQTSMYLCASRFLASGGWDEQFFGPGTRLTVL.

The sample holds many counts of this clonotype. The chain uses TRBV4-2 and TRBJ2-3; the match to TRBD2 covers 12 bases. Trimming at V came to 1 base and at J to 10 bases, leaving 6 bases not matched to a gene. The CDR3 is 15 residues long. The germline V gene encodes CDR1 LGHNA and CDR2 YNFKEQ. CDR3 sequence (DNA): TGTGCCAGCAGCCAAGGGACTAGCGGGGTAGGACCGCAGTATTTT. Translation gives CASSQGTSGVGPQYF.

Many counts were recorded for this clonotype. In nucleotides, the CDR3 is TGTGCCAGCTCTCCCATCACAGGGACAGATACGCAGTATTTT. It codes for CASSPITGTDTQYF. The chain uses TRBV14 and TRBJ2-3; D may be TRBD1 (6 bases). The CDR3 extends over 14 amino acids. CDR1 is SGHDN and CDR2 is FVKESK in the germline V gene. Trimming cost V 8 bases and J 3 bases, with 15 bases left between them.

This clonotype was counted between two and nine times. This rearrangement joins TRBV11-2 to TRBJ2-1; the match to TRBD2 covers 13 bases. The trim removed 0 bases at V and 8 bases at J, leaving 1 base unmatched. This CDR3 has 15 residues. Germline V CDR1 and CDR2: SGHAT, FQNNGV. The CDR3 nucleotides are TGTGCCAGCAGCTTAGATGGGACTAGCGGGGATGAGCAGTTCTTC. Protein: CASSLDGTSGDEQFF.

This clonotype was observed at least ten times. The chain carries TRBV5-5 and TRBJ2-3; D remains unclear. The CDR3 is 16 residues long. V lost 0 bases and J 4 bases, leaving 15 bases between the germline ends. Per the germline V gene, CDR1 is SGHKS and CDR2 is YYEKEE (reference sequence). The CDR3: CASSLEVRVGPDTQYF. CDR3 coding DNA: TGTGCCAGCAGCTTGGAGGTTAGGGTTGGGCCAGATACGCAGTATTTT.

This clonotype was seen ten or more times. This chain connects TRBV28 to TRBJ2-7; D gene unclear. In germline, CDR1 is MDHEN, CDR2 SYDVKM. The CDR3 length is 13 residues. V lost 3 bases to trimming and J lost 6 bases, with 12 bases between them. In nucleotides, the CDR3 is TGTGCCAGCAGTTTCGGCGGCCCTAGCGAGCAGTACTTC. As protein: CASSFGGPSEQYF.

This clonotype has at least ten counts. The rearrangement links TRBV5-1 to TRBJ2-1; 7 bases align to TRBD2. The CDR3 length is 16 residues. V dropped 1 base and J dropped 5; count of bases not matched to a gene: 9. The germline V gene has CDR1 SGHRS and CDR2 YFSETQ. The CDR3 sequence: CASSLLGRGINNEQFF. The CDR3 nucleotides read TGCGCCAGCAGCTTGTTAGGGAGGGGAATTAACAATGAGCAGTTCTTC.

Many counts were recorded for this clonotype. One junction end does not reproduce the germline sequence, and a read error may be involved. V gene TRBV12-3 or TRBV12-4 combines with J gene TRBJ2-6; 8 bases are a match to TRBD1. There are 16 residues in the CDR3. The CDR3 region is CASSTRQGSGSNVLTF. The CDR3 nucleotides are TGTGCCAGCAGTACTAGACAGGGGAGTGGGTCCAACGTCCTGACTTTC.

Ten or more counts support this clonotype. CDR3 bases: TGTGCCAGCAGCTTATTAAAAGGGGGCGGAATTTCACCCCTCCACTTT. This translates into CASSLLKGGGISPLHF. This chain links TRBV5-5 with TRBJ1-6; 7 bases line up with TRBD1. Looked up from germline, CDR1 is SGHKS and CDR2 is YYEKEE (reference sequence). The CDR3 has 16 amino acids. Germline trimming cut 2 bases from V and 9 bases from J; bases unmatched to any gene: 11.

This clonotype was observed many times. The rearrangement links TRBV5-1 to TRBJ2-7; 11 bases match TRBD2. V trimming: 6 bases; J trimming: 2 bases; junction bases outside the gene matches: 16. Germline V lookup: CDR1 SGHRS, CDR2 YFSETQ. The CDR3 totals 18 residues. The CDR3 spells CASTLGPLAGGFTYEQYF. Here the CDR3 DNA reads TGCGCCAGCACCCTTGGGCCCCTAGCGGGGGGCTTTACCTACGAGCAGTACTTC.

The chain has TRBV3-1 and TRBJ1-1; D remains unclear. This CDR3 region has 13 residues. Germline V lookup: CDR1 LGHDT, CDR2 YNNKEL (reference sequence). V lost 5 bases to trimming and J lost 7 bases, with 14 bases between them. The CDR3 coding sequence is TGTGCCAGCAGCTATTACCCTGGAAATGAAGCTTTCTTT. It is translated as CASSYYPGNEAFF.

This clonotype has a count of ten or more. The chain carries TRBV4-1 and TRBJ2-4; D is perhaps TRBD2 (5 bases). Trimming removed 0 bases at V and 15 bases at J, with 15 bases between. The CDR3 has 13 amino acids. The germline CDR1 and CDR2 sequences are MGHRA and YSYEKL. The CDR3 DNA reads as TGCGCCAGCAGCCAAGATGGTCGGGAAGTACGGTACTTC. Translating it yields CASSQDGREVRYF.

This clonotype has at least ten counts. The rearrangement joins TRBV24-1 to TRBJ2-3, with D possibly being TRBD2 (5 bases). The CDR3 has 13 amino acids. Trimming cost V 10 bases and J 1 base, with 11 bases left between them. The germline gives CDR1 KGHDR, CDR2 SFDVKD. The CDR3 sequence: CATVGGRTDTQYF. Written as DNA, the CDR3 is TGTGCCACGGTAGGAGGTCGCACAGATACGCAGTATTTT.

This clonotype was seen many times. The gene calls are TRBV20-1 and TRBJ2-2; D remains ambiguous. Germline V lookup: CDR1 DFQATT, CDR2 SNEGSKA (reference sequence). V was trimmed by 2 bases and J by 3 bases, leaving 13 bases between them. The CDR3 covers 15 residues. The CDR3 DNA reads as TGCAGTGCTAGAAACCCTTCCTTGGACACCGGGGAGCTGTTTTTT. Its protein is CSARNPSLDTGELFF.

This clonotype came up many times. The rearrangement joins TRBV7-9 to TRBJ2-1; D tentatively fits TRBD1 or TRBD2 (5 bases each). CDR3 length equals 16 residues. CDR1 SEHNR and CDR2 FQNEAQ come from the germline V gene (reference sequence). V was cut by 3 bases and J by 15 bases, with 27 bases left in between. The CDR3 spells CASSFSSREGPRWWFF. CDR3 DNA sequence: TGTGCCAGCAGCTTCTCCTCGAGAGAGGGGCCTCGTTGGTGGTTCTTC.

This clonotype was seen repeatedly, ten times or more. The chain links TRBV20-1 to TRBJ1-5; D gene unclear. Germline CDR1 reads DFQATT; CDR2 reads SNEGSKA (reference sequence). The CDR3 has 12 residues. V lost 6 bases, J lost 1 base, and 7 bases lay in between. Here the CDR3 DNA reads TGCAGTGCCTTTGGCAGCAATCAGCCCCAGCATTTT. This sequence encodes CSAFGSNQPQHF.